These 10 T cell receptor beta chains share one sample of origin, sequenced in a study of T cells in Graves' hyperthyroidism and ophthalmopathy. RNA transcripts were the template for amplifying TCR beta CDR3 regions. The HTBI primer set was used in a first-round RT-PCR of the TCR CDR3. TCRdb analysed the multiplex PCR reads with MiXCR anew, one entry per CDR3 protein. This repertoire shows about 740,000 distinct CDR3 sequences, 14% found once; its top ten account for about 9.4%. What was sequenced was blood. These receptor sequences come from a woman younger than 35 with Graves' hyperthyroidism.

The J gene is TRBJ1-5, the V gene TRBV30; tentatively, D is TRBD1 (6 bases). Germline V gene sequence: CDR1 GTSNPN, CDR2 SVGIG (reference sequence). This CDR3 contains 13 residues. This chain's CDR3 is CALETQGSQPQHF. In nucleotides, the CDR3 is TGTGCTTTGGAGACACAGGGAAGTCAGCCCCAGCATTTT.

This clonotype came up many times. The CDR3 DNA is TGCAGCGCCACCCGGGACAGCACAGATACGCAGTATTTT. The encoded protein is CSATRDSTDTQYF. V gene TRBV29-1 combines with J gene TRBJ2-3, with D tentatively TRBD1 or TRBD2 (5 bases each). The CDR3 is 13 amino acids. The V end was cut by 7 bases, the J end by 0 bases, with 11 bases between. The V gene's germline CDR1 is SQVTM and CDR2 ANQGSEA.

Ten or more counts support this clonotype. This chain uses TRBV2 with TRBJ1-4; D may be TRBD1 (5 bases). Germline CDR1 reads SNHLY; CDR2 reads FYNNEI. Trimming shortened V by 7 bases and J by 8 bases, and 11 bases separated the two germline ends. The CDR3 is 12 amino acids. In DNA, the CDR3 is TGTGCCAGCACGGGGGAAAGAGAAAAACTGTTTTTT. It is translated as CASTGEREKLFF.

This clonotype was picked up many times. V and J are TRBV7-9 and TRBJ1-2; the D is unclear. CDR1 and CDR2 from the germline V gene are SEHNR and FQNEAQ (reference sequence). With 2 bases removed from V and 6 bases from J, the gap between germline ends came to 22 bases. CDR3 length: 17 residues. The CDR3 DNA reads TGTGCCAGCAGCTTAAGGCTGGGGAGTAGCGCGGAAAATGGCTACACCTTC. It encodes CASSLRLGSSAENGYTF.

This clonotype was counted ten times or more. The V and J genes are TRBV29-1 and TRBJ1-1, with 7 bases lining up with TRBD1. Germline V lookup: CDR1 SQVTM, CDR2 ANQGSEA. V gave up 7 bases and J gave up 0 bases; unmatched junction bases: 2. The CDR3 runs 12 residues. The CDR3 protein is CSGTGMNTEAFF. Written as DNA, the CDR3 is TGCAGCGGGACAGGTATGAACACTGAAGCTTTCTTT.

The chain links TRBV7-8 to TRBJ2-3; TRBD2 might be the D (5 bases). Germline-derived CDR1 and CDR2 are SGHVS and FQNEAQ. The CDR3 is 15 residues long. Between the trimmed V and J ends, which lost 2 bases and 6 bases, there was a span of 15 bases. The CDR3 reads CASSLRRVGSDTQYF. The CDR3, as DNA: TGTGCCAGCAGCTTAAGGCGGGTGGGATCGGATACGCAGTATTTT.

This clonotype was seen repeatedly, ten times or more. The rearrangement uses TRBV3-1 and TRBJ2-3; 10 nucleotides align to TRBD2. Looked up from germline, CDR1 is LGHDT and CDR2 is YNNKEL (reference sequence). Trimming removed 4 bases from V and 3 bases from J; junction bases left unmatched: 4. CDR3 length: 15 residues. CDR3 nucleotides: TGTGCCAGCAGCCCTCCGGGACTAGCGACAGATACGCAGTATTTT. Amino acid sequence: CASSPPGLATDTQYF.

This clonotype has ten or more counts. This chain uses TRBV2 with TRBJ2-5; TRBD2 matches at 9 bases. CDR1 and CDR2 (germline): SNHLY, FYNNEI. The CDR3 contains 17 residues. V lost 3 bases, J lost 5 bases, and 13 bases stayed unmatched. The CDR3 loop is CASSEGRLAVRWETQYF. The CDR3 DNA reads as TGTGCCAGCAGTGAGGGAAGACTAGCGGTCCGGTGGGAGACCCAGTACTTC.

The sample holds a few counts of this clonotype. V is TRBV18 and J is TRBJ2-2; TRBD2 matches 12 bases. V shed 3 bases and J 3 bases; nucleotides not matched to a gene: 8. The CDR3 runs to 18 residues. Germline V gene sequence: CDR1 KGHSH, CDR2 LQKENI. For the CDR3, the DNA is TGTGCCAGCTCACCGACGACTAGCGGGAGTGAGTACACCGGGGAGCTGTTTTTT. Translating gives CASSPTTSGSEYTGELFF.

This clonotype was seen at least ten times. The J gene is TRBJ2-3, the V gene TRBV27; a weak D match, TRBD1 (6 bases). Per germline, CDR1 MNHEY and CDR2 SMNVEV (reference sequence). V lost 2 bases, J lost 0 bases, and 12 bases lay in between. The CDR3 length is 16 residues. CDR3 in amino acids: CASSLGTQVSTDTQYF. CDR3 nucleotide sequence: TGTGCCAGCAGTTTAGGGACACAAGTTAGCACAGATACGCAGTATTTT.